What follows are 7 T cell receptor beta chains derived from one specimen sequenced in a study of blood T cell repertoires in COVID-19. Profiling relied on immunoSEQ multiplex PCR, and the TCRdb table lists in-frame clones only, not all of them. The repertoire holds around 200,000 clones, with 90% as singletons. The sample comprised peripheral blood. The receptors derive from a man aged 45-65 years with acute or convalescent COVID-19.

CDR3 nucleotide sequence: TGTGCCAGCAGCCCAGGGACAGGGGGCGCCGAGGCCTACGAGCAGTACTTC. The encoded protein is CASSPGTGGAEAYEQYF. The chain joins TRBV5-5 to TRBJ2-7, with 12 bases matching TRBD1. In germline, CDR1 is SGHKS, CDR2 YYEKEE (reference sequence). Losses at the gene ends were 4 bases for V and 2 bases for J; bases not matched to a gene: 10. This CDR3 has 17 amino acids.

CDR3 sequence: CSVEKVGGNEQFF. DNA of the CDR3: TGCAGCGTTGAGAAGGTAGGAGGCAATGAGCAGTTCTTC. The rearrangement joins TRBV29-1 to TRBJ2-1; D is possibly TRBD2 (5 bases). Trimming took off 3 bases at V and 6 bases at J, with 12 bases between the two ends. Germline lookup yields CDR1 SQVTM and CDR2 ANQGSEA. CDR3 length: 13 amino acids.

The chain has TRBV13 and TRBJ1-6; 9 bases line up with TRBD1. V lost 4 bases to trimming and J lost 8 bases; unmatched junction nucleotides: 6. Germline V gene lookup returns CDR1 PRHDT and CDR2 FYEKMQ (reference sequence). The CDR3 sequence is 15 residues long. CDR3 amino acids: CASSSGTGKHSPLHF. Written as DNA, the CDR3 is TGTGCCAGCAGCTCTGGGACAGGGAAACATTCACCCCTCCACTTT.

The chain uses TRBV10-3 and TRBJ2-7, with TRBD1 identical over 10 bases. The CDR3 has 15 residues. Germline lookup yields CDR1 ENHRY and CDR2 SYGVKD. The junction had 8 bases not matched to a gene; V was cut back by 8 bases and J by 1 base. The CDR3 DNA reads as TGTGCCATCGGATCCGGGACAGGGGTATCCTACGAGCAGTACTTC. Translated: CAIGSGTGVSYEQYF.

Concerning this clone: Other DNA sequences of this sample code for an identical CDR3. The chain has TRBV18 and TRBJ1-5; TRBD1 aligns across 10 bases. Germline V gene lookup returns CDR1 KGHSH and CDR2 LQKENI. V trimming: 3 bases; J trimming: 2 bases; junction bases outside the gene matches: 1. This CDR3 region has 15 residues. The CDR3 region has the DNA TGTGCCAGCTCACCCGGGACAGGGGGCAATCAGCCCCAGCATTTT. Protein product: CASSPGTGGNQPQHF.

This sequence joins TRBV5-1 and TRBJ2-7, with a possible D match to TRBD2 (7 bases). Trimming removed 4 bases at V and 5 bases at J, with 16 bases between. The length of the CDR3 is 14 residues. Germline-derived CDR1 and CDR2 are SGHRS and YFSETQ. CDR3 sequence reads: CASSIIGEGDEQYV. The CDR3 DNA follows: TGCGCCAGCAGCATCATCGGGGAGGGGGACGAGCAGTACGTC.

This clone was picked up one time. The rearrangement uses TRBV29-1 and TRBJ2-7; tentatively, D is TRBD2 (5 bases). CDR3 length equals 11 residues. Trimming took off 5 bases at V and 2 bases at J, with 7 bases between the two ends. Germline V gives CDR1 SQVTM, CDR2 ANQGSEA. CDR3 region: CSVRRAYEQYF. CDR3 bases: TGCAGCGTTAGGCGGGCCTACGAGCAGTACTTC.